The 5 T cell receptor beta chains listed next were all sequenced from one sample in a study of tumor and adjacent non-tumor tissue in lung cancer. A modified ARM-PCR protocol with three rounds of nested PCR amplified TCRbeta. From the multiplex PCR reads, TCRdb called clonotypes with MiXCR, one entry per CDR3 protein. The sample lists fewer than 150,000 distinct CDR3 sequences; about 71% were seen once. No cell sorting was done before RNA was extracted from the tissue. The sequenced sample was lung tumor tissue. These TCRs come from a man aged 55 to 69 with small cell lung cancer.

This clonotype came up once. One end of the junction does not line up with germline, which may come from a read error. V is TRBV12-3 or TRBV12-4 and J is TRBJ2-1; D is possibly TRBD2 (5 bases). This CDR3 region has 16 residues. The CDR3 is CASSIAKSGRPYEQFF. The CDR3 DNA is TGTGCCAGCAGTATAGCGAAATCGGGAAGGCCGTATGAGCAGTTCTTC.

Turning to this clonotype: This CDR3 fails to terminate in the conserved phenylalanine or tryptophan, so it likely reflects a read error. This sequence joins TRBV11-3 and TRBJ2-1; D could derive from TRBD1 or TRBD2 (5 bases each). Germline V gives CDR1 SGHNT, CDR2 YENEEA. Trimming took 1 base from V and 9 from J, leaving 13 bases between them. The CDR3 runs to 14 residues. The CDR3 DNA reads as TGTGCCAGCAGCTTAGTCGGGACCGTCAGTGAGCAGTTCTAC. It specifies CASSLVGTVSEQFY.

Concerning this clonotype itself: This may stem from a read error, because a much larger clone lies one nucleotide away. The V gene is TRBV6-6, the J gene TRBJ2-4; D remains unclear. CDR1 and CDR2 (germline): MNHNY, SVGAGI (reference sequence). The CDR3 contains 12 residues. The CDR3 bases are TGTGCCAGCATTTACTCGACTTTCAGACAGTACTTC. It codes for CASIYSTFRQYF.

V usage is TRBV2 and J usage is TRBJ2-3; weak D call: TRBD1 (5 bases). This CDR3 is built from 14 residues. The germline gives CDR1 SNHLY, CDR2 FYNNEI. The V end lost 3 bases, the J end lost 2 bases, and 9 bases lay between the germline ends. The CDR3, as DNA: TGTGCCAGCAGTGAGATACAGGCCACAGATACGCAGTATTTT. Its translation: CASSEIQATDTQYF.

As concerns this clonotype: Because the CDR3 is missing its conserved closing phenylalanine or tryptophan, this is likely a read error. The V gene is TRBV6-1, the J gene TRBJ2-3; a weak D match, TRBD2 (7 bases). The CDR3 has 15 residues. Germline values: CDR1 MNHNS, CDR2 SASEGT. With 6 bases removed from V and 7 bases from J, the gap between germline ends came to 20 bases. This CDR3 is CASSEGGYSTNTQYL. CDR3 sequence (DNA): TGTGCCAGCAGCGAGGGGGGGTATAGCACTAATACGCAGTATCTT.